A selection of T cell receptor beta chains follows, all from one sample in a study of naive and memory T cell subsets. In TCRdb, the UMI-ligation and nested PCR reads were re-called with MiXCR into one record per CDR3 protein. The data hold some 80,000 distinct CDR3 sequences, with approximately 9.2% observed a single time. The sample was naive CD8+ T cells from blood. The origin of the receptors is a human donor in good health. Both conserved end residues are part of each CDR3. D genes are given only for firm matches. A row's size may be missing; if present it is once, few, many or a size class.

TRBV29-1,NA,few,TRBJ1-1,TGCAGCGTTGCGGTAGACTTGGGCACTGAAGCTTTCTTT,CSVAVDLGTEAFF
TRBV7-9,TRBD1,NA,TRBJ2-6,TGTGCCAGCGGAAAGGACAGGGTTCCGGCCAACGTCCTGACTTTC,CASGKDRVPANVLTF
TRBV3-1,NA,NA,TRBJ2-6,TGTGCCAGCGGGTGGGGACTGATATCTGGGGCCAACGTCCTGACTTTC,CASGWGLISGANVLTF
TRBV18,NA,many,TRBJ2-5,TGTGCCAGCTCGCAATACCAAGAGACCCAGTACTTC,CASSQYQETQYF
TRBV12-3/TRBV12-4,TRBD2,NA,TRBJ2-7,TGTGCCAGCACCCGCCGGGAGGGGGGCTACGAGCAGTACTTC,CASTRREGGYEQYF
TRBV4-3,NA,NA,TRBJ2-5,TGCGCCAGCAGCCAAGATTCAGGGGGGGGAGAGACCCAGTACTTC,CASSQDSGGGETQYF
TRBV9,NA,NA,TRBJ1-1,TGTGCCAGCAGTGAGGGGCACCGCACTGAAGCTTTCTTT,CASSEGHRTEAFF
TRBV20-1,NA,many,TRBJ2-7,TGCAGTGCTAGAGACGTGAGCGCTGAGCAGTACTTC,CSARDVSAEQYF
TRBV27,TRBD1,NA,TRBJ2-5,TGTGCCAGCAGAACCGGGACAGGGGACCTCCGAGAGACCCAGTACTTC,CASRTGTGDLRETQYF
TRBV5-5,NA,many,TRBJ1-6,TGTGCCAGCAGCTTAAAGACTGGGGGGTATTCACCCCTCCACTTT,CASSLKTGGYSPLHF
TRBV27,TRBD2,NA,TRBJ2-7,TGTGCCAGCGGTGTAACTGGACTAGCGGGAGCTCACTCCTACGAGCAGTACTTC,CASGVTGLAGAHSYEQYF
TRBV11-2,NA,few,TRBJ2-5,TGTGCCAGCAGCTTAGGAGGGGCAGCAAGAGAGACCCAGTACTTC,CASSLGGAARETQYF
TRBV12-3/TRBV12-4,NA,few,TRBJ1-2,TGTGCCAGCACTTTCAGCTCAGGAAGGGCCTATGGCTACACCTTC,CASTFSSGRAYGYTF
TRBV7-9,TRBD2,many,TRBJ2-1,TGTGCCAGCAGCTCTCCCACTAGCGGGAGGTCAGGAAATGAGCAGTTCTTC,CASSSPTSGRSGNEQFF
TRBV27,NA,many,TRBJ1-2,TGTGCCAGCACCCCATATGGCGCTAACTATGGCTACACCTTC,CASTPYGANYGYTF
TRBV10-2,TRBD2,NA,TRBJ2-5,TGCGCCAGCAGTGCTGGACTAGCGGTCCAAGAGACCCAGTACTTC,CASSAGLAVQETQYF
TRBV12-3/TRBV12-4,TRBD1,NA,TRBJ1-4,TGTGCCAGCAGTCCGGACAGGGATGAAAAACTGTTTTTT,CASSPDRDEKLFF
TRBV12-3/TRBV12-4,NA,many,TRBJ1-1,TGTGCCAGCAGTATTCAGGGGAACACTGAAGCTTTCTTT,CASSIQGNTEAFF
TRBV7-9,NA,NA,TRBJ1-1,TGTGCCAGCAGCTTAAGTGGCGGCATGAACACTGAAGCTTTCTTT,CASSLSGGMNTEAFF
TRBV4-3,NA,few,TRBJ1-2,TGCGCCAGCAGCCAAGATCGAAGTTCCTACGGCTATGGCTACACCTTC,CASSQDRSSYGYGYTF
TRBV2,NA,many,TRBJ1-1,TGTGCCAGCCCCGCAGGGCCCGGAATGAACACTGAAGCTTTCTTT,CASPAGPGMNTEAFF
TRBV4-3,TRBD2,NA,TRBJ2-3,TGCGCCAGCAGCCCAGGGACTAGCGGGAGCATGGATACGCAGTATTTT,CASSPGTSGSMDTQYF
TRBV2,NA,few,TRBJ2-3,TGTGCCAGCAGTGAAGCTTCGAGGGCTAGCACAGATACGCAGTATTTT,CASSEASRASTDTQYF
TRBV15,TRBD2,many,TRBJ2-5,TGTGCCACCAGCGGGCGACTAGCGGGAGTTGGTGAGACCCAGTACTTC,CATSGRLAGVGETQYF
TRBV29-1,TRBD2,few,TRBJ2-1,TGCAGCGTTGAAGACCTAGCGGGACTCTCCTACAATGAGCAGTTCTTC,CSVEDLAGLSYNEQFF
TRBV28,NA,many,TRBJ2-7,TGTGCCAGCAGTTTAATCCCAGCCGGCTACGAGCAGTACTTC,CASSLIPAGYEQYF
TRBV20-1,NA,few,TRBJ2-7,TGCAGTGCTAGAGTCGGCGCGGTTAGCTCCTACGAGCAGTACTTC,CSARVGAVSSYEQYF
TRBV15,NA,few,TRBJ2-1,TGTGCCACCAGCTCAAGCAGAGCAAATGAGCAGTTCTTC,CATSSSRANEQFF
TRBV3-1,NA,NA,TRBJ2-7,TGTGCCAGCAGCCAAGATATGGGCTCCTACGAGCAGTACTTC,CASSQDMGSYEQYF
TRBV5-1,TRBD2,many,TRBJ2-3,TGCGCCAGCAGCCTAGCGGGAGGGTCTTTAAGGACAGATACGCAGTATTTT,CASSLAGGSLRTDTQYF
TRBV9,TRBD2,many,TRBJ2-1,TGTGCCAGCAGCGTAGCCACTAGCGGGAGTAATGAGCAGTTCTTC,CASSVATSGSNEQFF
TRBV10-3,NA,many,TRBJ2-7,TGTGCCATCAGTGGGACCTCGACCCACGAGCAGTACTTC,CAISGTSTHEQYF
TRBV28,TRBD2,many,TRBJ2-3,TGTGCCAGCAGTTTTTACGGGAGGGCCCCCACAGATACGCAGTATTTT,CASSFYGRAPTDTQYF
TRBV9,NA,NA,TRBJ1-1,TGTGCCAGCAGCCGCGGTGGAGCTTTCTTT,CASSRGGAFF
TRBV11-2,NA,many,TRBJ1-3,TGTGCCAGCGGCGCCCTGGCGGGGACTGGAAACACCATATATTTT,CASGALAGTGNTIYF
TRBV11-2,NA,few,TRBJ2-3,TGTGCCAGCAGCTTAGGACCCACAGATACGCAGTATTTT,CASSLGPTDTQYF
TRBV6-2/TRBV6-3,NA,NA,TRBJ2-1,TGTGCCAGCAGCCCAGGCAGCCTCTACAATGAGCAGTTCTTC,CASSPGSLYNEQFF
TRBV6-6,NA,many,TRBJ1-5,TGTGCCAGCAGTTACTCGCCCAATAATGGGTATAGCAATCAGCCCCAGCATTTT,CASSYSPNNGYSNQPQHF
TRBV10-2,NA,many,TRBJ2-5,TGCGCCAGCAGTGAGTCGACAGAAGAGACCCAGTACTTC,CASSESTEETQYF
TRBV7-6,NA,few,TRBJ2-1,TGTGCCAGCAGCTTTGAGAACCCAGAGGGACTGGAAGAGAATGAGCAGTTCTTC,CASSFENPEGLEENEQFF
TRBV4-3,NA,many,TRBJ2-7,TGCGCCAGCAGCCAAGATGAGGTATCCTACGAGCAGTACTTC,CASSQDEVSYEQYF
TRBV7-8,NA,NA,TRBJ2-2,TGTGCCAGCAGCTTAGACCCAGCCAGAACGAGGACAGATTTAAACACCGGGGAGCTGTTTTTT,CASSLDPARTRTDLNTGELFF
TRBV4-3,NA,NA,TRBJ2-7,TGCGCCAGCAGCCAAGTCAGAGGCTACGAGCAGTACTTC,CASSQVRGYEQYF
TRBV12-3/TRBV12-4,NA,few,TRBJ1-2,TGTGCCAGCAGTCCCGGGACATATGATGGCTACACCTTC,CASSPGTYDGYTF
TRBV6-6,NA,many,TRBJ2-7,TGTGCCAGCAGCCTCAGGGACCCTGTCTCCGAGCAGTACTTC,CASSLRDPVSEQYF
TRBV29-1,NA,few,TRBJ2-1,TGCAGCGGCCTGCCGGGAACGTACAATGAGCAGTTCTTC,CSGLPGTYNEQFF
TRBV6-5,TRBD2,many,TRBJ2-1,TGTGCCAGCTCTATGGGGGGGAGAAGTGAGCAGTTCTTC,CASSMGGRSEQFF
TRBV29-1,TRBD1,NA,TRBJ2-3,TGCAGCGTGGTAAGGACAGGGGATTACACAGATACGCAGTATTTT,CSVVRTGDYTDTQYF
TRBV24-1,TRBD1,few,TRBJ2-5,TGTGCCACCAGTGACCGACAGGGAGAGACCCAGTACTTC,CATSDRQGETQYF
TRBV6-2/TRBV6-3,NA,NA,TRBJ2-1,TGTGCCAGCAGTCCATGGGACCGAGGCTCCTACAATGAGCAGTTCTTC,CASSPWDRGSYNEQFF
TRBV7-9,TRBD2,many,TRBJ2-2,TGTGCCAGCAAACCTAGCGGGAGATCTCGCACCGGGGAGCTGTTTTTT,CASKPSGRSRTGELFF
TRBV4-2,NA,NA,TRBJ1-1,TGTGCCAGCAGCCACGGGGGAGGGAAGGTAGCTTTCTTT,CASSHGGGKVAFF
TRBV7-2,NA,many,TRBJ2-7,TGTGCCAGCAGCTTCGGGTTGGGATCTTACGAGCAGTACTTC,CASSFGLGSYEQYF
TRBV2,TRBD2,many,TRBJ2-1,TGTGCCAGCAGTCCGGGGGGTTACAATGAGCAGTTCTTC,CASSPGGYNEQFF